One sample yielded the 3 T cell receptor beta chains listed below, sequenced in a study of blood T cell repertoires in COVID-19. TCRdb's copy holds only in-frame clones and misses some; the assay was immunoSEQ multiplex PCR. The sample has fewer than 350,000 clones, about 89% seen once; the top ten hold about 4.2%. What was sequenced was peripheral blood. These receptor sequences come from a man aged 40-49 years with acute or convalescent COVID-19.

The rearrangement uses TRBV4-2 and TRBJ2-7; no reliable D call. With 2 bases removed from V and 5 bases from J, the gap between germline ends came to 16 bases. Per the germline V gene, CDR1 is LGHNA and CDR2 is YNFKEQ. The CDR3 runs 15 residues. CDR3 nucleotides: TGTGCCAGCAGCCAAAGCTTGCCCCCGTTTGACGAGCAGTACTTC. This codes for CASSQSLPPFDEQYF.

The chain uses TRBV2 and TRBJ1-2; 8 bases line up with TRBD1. V lost 2 bases, J lost 7 bases, and 9 bases stayed unmatched. Germline values: CDR1 SNHLY, CDR2 FYNNEI. CDR3 length: 15 residues. CDR3 sequence: CASSEFMDRDFGYTF. CDR3 DNA sequence: TGTGCCAGCAGTGAATTCATGGACAGGGATTTTGGCTACACCTTC. The whole variable domain, filled in from reference TRBV2 and TRBJ1-2, reads EPEVTQTPSHQVTQMGQEVILRCVPISNHLYFYWYRQILGQKVEFLVSFYNNEISEKSEIFDDQFSVERPDGSNFTLKIRSTKLEDSAMYFCASSEFMDRDFGYTFGSGTRLTVV.

J is TRBJ2-7 and V is TRBV6-1, with D possibly TRBD2 on 5 matching bases. The CDR3 has 13 amino acids. V lost 6 bases and J 7 bases, leaving 16 bases between the germline ends. Germline V gene sequence: CDR1 MNHNS, CDR2 SASEGT. The CDR3 loop is CASSLIGPGEQYF. The DNA of the CDR3 is TGTGCCAGCAGCCTCATAGGTCCGGGGGAGCAGTACTTC.